Listed below are T cell receptor beta chains from one sample, sequenced in a study of blood T cell repertoires in COVID-19. Data came from immunoSEQ multiplex PCR; TCRdb stores just in-frame clones and leaves some out. Among around 480,000 clones listed, about nine tenths were seen once. The sequencing input was PBMCs or T cells enriched from blood (not recorded which). The source of these receptors is a woman aged 18-30 years who had recovered from COVID-19. The CDR3 runs from the conserved cysteine through the conserved F or W.

TRBJ1-2,TRBV25-1,CASRGDRPGYTF
TRBJ2-1,TRBV6-5,CASARGGEQFF
TRBJ1-2,TRBV28,CASKRDGGYTF
TRBJ1-2,TRBV7-2,CASSLGAVFYGYTF
TRBJ2-5,TRBV10-3,CAISAHRETQYF
TRBJ2-1,TRBV5-1,CASSPDSYEQFF
TRBJ2-5,TRBV27,CASSFRASGGTETQYF
TRBJ1-5,TRBV27,CASSRPQGNQPQHF
TRBJ2-3,TRBV30,CASGESTDTQYF
TRBJ2-3,TRBV5-6,CASSLPSLTDTQYF
TRBJ2-7,TRBV6-2/TRBV6-3,CASSYLSGTGQSYEQYF
TRBJ1-2,TRBV2,CASSTGTNYGYTF
TRBJ1-2,TRBV6-5,CASSSGTYENYGYTF
TRBJ2-1,TRBV7-2,CASSLGISGAEQFF
TRBJ2-1,TRBV2,CASSGSGGPYNEQFF
TRBJ2-3,TRBV28,CASRLAGGNTQYF
TRBJ1-5,TRBV5-6,CASSLGTNLYSNQPQHF
TRBJ1-4,TRBV3-1/TRBV3-2,CASSQRGTNEKLFF
TRBJ2-1,TRBV5-4,CASSSSDRVKSGEQFF
TRBJ1-2,TRBV6-5,CASSRVEFYGYTF
TRBJ2-1,TRBV7-2,CASSLVQGYNEQFF
TRBJ2-7,TRBV19,CASNPPRGRTYEQYF
TRBJ1-2,TRBV4-1,CASSQDSLEFYGYTF
TRBJ1-2,TRBV5-1,CASTRTGNMTF
TRBJ1-2,TRBV25-1,CATSHTNYGYTF
TRBJ1-1,TRBV25-1,CASSDLRGTEAFF
TRBJ1-3,TRBV18,CASSPPQGVNTIYF
TRBJ1-2,TRBV3-1/TRBV3-2,CASSPNNYGYTF
TRBJ1-2,TRBV7-9,CASSISIIDGYTF
TRBJ1-3,TRBV2,CASSGDRGVSGNTIYF
TRBJ2-2,TRBV4-1,CASSRGQGWTGELFF
TRBJ1-2,TRBV5-4,CASSSDGGYGYTF
TRBJ1-1,TRBV27,CASSPGGPEAFF
TRBJ1-5,TRBV27,CSPRGIGTEYQPQHF
TRBJ1-1,TRBV5-6,CASSGPDTEAFF
TRBJ2-7,TRBV5-4,CASSPGGAYRDF
TRBJ1-1,TRBV7-8,CASSLGGGQGPEAFF
TRBJ2-1,TRBV28,CASSLYVGSGRVYNEQFF